This T cell receptor (beta chain) was recorded in a study of tumor-infiltrating lymphocytes in primary liver carcinoma. Study details: The yield of productive TCRbeta reads per sample was roughly 3.65 to 7.13 million and was similar across tissue types. Findings of the study overall: Comparison of CD4+ and CD8+ repertoires was precluded by bulk unsorted samples. Less overlap was seen in tumor-adjacent and tumor-blood pairs than in tumor region pairs. With p = 0.039, the top-250-clone fraction in tumors significantly exceeded that in blood.

This clonotype was picked up a small number of times. Its antigen remains unidentified. Trimming removed 6 bases from V and 3 bases from J; junction bases left unmatched: 3. The CDR3 is 14 residues long. Unsorted whole blood supplied the RNA, and germline DNA was extracted too. Priming with a constant-region primer yielded TCR beta cDNA from about 450 ng total RNA. Nested multiplex PCR, run for three rounds with slightly modified ARM-PCR, yielded TCR beta libraries. TRBV1-TRBV30 forward primers paired with a C-beta reverse primer were used in the first two PCR rounds, which ran approximately 10 cycles each. TCRdb passed the multiplex PCR reads through MiXCR, listing each CDR3 protein once. This sample has a few hundred thousand distinct CDR3 sequences; approximately 54% occur once, and the top ten carry over 15%.

Input material: peripheral blood. This chain joins TRBV12-3 or TRBV12-4 and TRBJ2-3, with TRBD2 identical over 10 bases. The TCR sequence derives from a woman aged 25 to 39 with primary liver carcinoma and hepatitis B virus infection. The CDR3, as DNA: TGTGCCAGCAGGGGACTAGCGAGAACAGATACGCAGTATTTT. Translation: CASRGLARTDTQYF.